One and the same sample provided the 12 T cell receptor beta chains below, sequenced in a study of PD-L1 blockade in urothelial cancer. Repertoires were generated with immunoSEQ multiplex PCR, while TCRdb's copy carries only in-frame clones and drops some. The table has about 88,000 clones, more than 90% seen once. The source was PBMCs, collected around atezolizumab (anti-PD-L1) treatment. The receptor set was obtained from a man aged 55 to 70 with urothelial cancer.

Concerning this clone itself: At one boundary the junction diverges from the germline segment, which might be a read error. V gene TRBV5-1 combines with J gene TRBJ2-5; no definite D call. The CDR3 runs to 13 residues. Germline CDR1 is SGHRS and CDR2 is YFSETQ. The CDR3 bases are TGCGCCAGCAGCTTGGCCAGTAGAGAGGCCCAGTACTTC. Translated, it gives CASSLASREAQYF.

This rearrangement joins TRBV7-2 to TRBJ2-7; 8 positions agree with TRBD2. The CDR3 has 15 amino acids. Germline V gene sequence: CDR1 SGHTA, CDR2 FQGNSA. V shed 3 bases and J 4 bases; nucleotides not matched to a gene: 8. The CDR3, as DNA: TGTGCCAGCAGCTTTAGAGTAGCGGGGACGTACGAGCAGTACTTC. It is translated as CASSFRVAGTYEQYF.

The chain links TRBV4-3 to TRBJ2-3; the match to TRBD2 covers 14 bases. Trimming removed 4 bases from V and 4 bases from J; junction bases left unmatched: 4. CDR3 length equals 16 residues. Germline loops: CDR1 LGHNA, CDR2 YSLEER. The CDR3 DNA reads TGCGCCAGCAGCCCGACTAGCGGGGGGGGGTCAGATACGCAGTATTTT. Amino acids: CASSPTSGGGSDTQYF.

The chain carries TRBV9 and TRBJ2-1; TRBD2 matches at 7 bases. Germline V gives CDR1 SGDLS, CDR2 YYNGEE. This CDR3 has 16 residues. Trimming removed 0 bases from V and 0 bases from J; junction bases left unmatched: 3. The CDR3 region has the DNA TGTGCCAGCAGCGTAGACGGGAGGAGCTCCTACAATGAGCAGTTCTTC. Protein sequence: CASSVDGRSSYNEQFF.

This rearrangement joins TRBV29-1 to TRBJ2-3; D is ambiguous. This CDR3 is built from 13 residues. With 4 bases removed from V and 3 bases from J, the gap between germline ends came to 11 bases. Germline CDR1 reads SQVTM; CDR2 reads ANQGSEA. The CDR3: CSVVSLLTDTQYF. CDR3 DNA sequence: TGCAGCGTTGTTTCTCTTTTAACAGATACGCAGTATTTT.

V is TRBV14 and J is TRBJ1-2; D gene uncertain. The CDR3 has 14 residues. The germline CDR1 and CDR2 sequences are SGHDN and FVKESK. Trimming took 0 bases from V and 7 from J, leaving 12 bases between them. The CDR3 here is CASSQDRGSGGYTF. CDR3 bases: TGTGCCAGCAGCCAAGATCGAGGGTCGGGTGGCTACACCTTC. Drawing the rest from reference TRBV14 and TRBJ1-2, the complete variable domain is EAGVTQFPSHSVIEKGQTVTLRCDPISGHDNLYWYRRVMGKEIKFLLHFVKESKQDESGMPNNRFLAERTGGTYSTLKVQPAELEDSGVYFCASSQDRGSGGYTFGSGTRLTVV.

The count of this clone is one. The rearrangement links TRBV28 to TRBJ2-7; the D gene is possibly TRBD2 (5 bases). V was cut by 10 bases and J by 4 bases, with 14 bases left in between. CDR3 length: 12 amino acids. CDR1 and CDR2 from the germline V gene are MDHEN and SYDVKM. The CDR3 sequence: CATLRAGYEQYF. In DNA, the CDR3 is TGTGCCACCCTGAGGGCCGGATACGAGCAGTACTTC. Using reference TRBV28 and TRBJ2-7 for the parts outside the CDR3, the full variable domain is DVKVTQSSRYLVKRTGEKVFLECVQDMDHENMFWYRQDPGLGLRLIYFSYDVKMKEKGDIPEGYSVSREKKERFSLILESASTNQTSMYLCATLRAGYEQYFGPGTRLTVT.

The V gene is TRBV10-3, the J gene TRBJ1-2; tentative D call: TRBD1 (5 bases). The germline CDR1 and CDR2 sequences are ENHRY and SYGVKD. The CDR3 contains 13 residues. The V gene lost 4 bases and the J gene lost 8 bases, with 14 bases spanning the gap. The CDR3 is CAISVETDQGYTF. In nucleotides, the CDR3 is TGTGCCATCAGTGTCGAGACAGATCAGGGCTACACCTTC.

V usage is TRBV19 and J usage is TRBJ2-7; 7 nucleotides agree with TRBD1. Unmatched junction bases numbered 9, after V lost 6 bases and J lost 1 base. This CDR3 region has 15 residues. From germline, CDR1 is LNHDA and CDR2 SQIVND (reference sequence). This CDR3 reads CASSSVGQSSYEQYF. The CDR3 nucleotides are TGTGCCAGTAGCTCGGTGGGACAGTCTTCCTACGAGCAGTACTTC.

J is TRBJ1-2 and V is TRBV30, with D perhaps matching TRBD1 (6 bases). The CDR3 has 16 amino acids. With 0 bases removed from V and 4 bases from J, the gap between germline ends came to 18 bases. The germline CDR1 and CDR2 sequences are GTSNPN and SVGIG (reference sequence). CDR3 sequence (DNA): TGTGCCTGGAGTGTCGGACGGGGGGCAGGGACCTATGGCTACACCTTC. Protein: CAWSVGRGAGTYGYTF.

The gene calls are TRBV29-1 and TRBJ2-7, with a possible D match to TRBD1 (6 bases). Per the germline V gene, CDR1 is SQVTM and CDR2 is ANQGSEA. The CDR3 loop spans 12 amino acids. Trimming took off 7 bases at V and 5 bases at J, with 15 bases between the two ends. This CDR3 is CSARRAGDEQYF. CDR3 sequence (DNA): TGCAGCGCCCGCCGGGCAGGGGACGAGCAGTACTTC.

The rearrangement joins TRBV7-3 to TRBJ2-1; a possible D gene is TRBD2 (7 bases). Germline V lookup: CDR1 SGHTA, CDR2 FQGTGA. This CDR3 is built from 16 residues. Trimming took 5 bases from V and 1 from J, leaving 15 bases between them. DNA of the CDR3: TGTGCCAGCAGCCAAGGGGGGGGTCGGTCCTACAATGAGCAGTTCTTC. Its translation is CASSQGGGRSYNEQFF. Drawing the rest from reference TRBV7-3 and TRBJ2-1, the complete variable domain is GAGVSQTPSNKVTEKGKYVELRCDPISGHTALYWYRQSLGQGPEFLIYFQGTGAADDSGLPNDRFFAVRPEGSVSTLKIQRTERGDSAVYLCASSQGGGRSYNEQFFGPGTRLTVL.